These 26 T cell receptor beta chains were sequenced from one sample in a study of technical replicates of blood from a handful of donors (dated by TCRdb to 2017 to 2019). The library came from the immunoSEQ multiplex PCR assay. The source is immuneACCESS, and TCRdb retained only in-frame sequences with V and J called. Part of the clones is not carried over; for the studies checked, unresolved V genes explain less than half of this, and the remainder is unexplained. The table for this sample lists around 80,000 clones; around nine tenths of them were counted only once. The ten top clones hold approximately 0.25% of the sample. The sequenced material came from T cells isolated from PBMCs. The origin of the receptors is a human donor in good health.

The V call is TRBV5-6, the J call TRBJ2-3; possible D gene TRBD1, 5 bases. Germline V gene data show CDR1 as SGHDT and CDR2 as YYEEEE. V shed 4 bases and J shed 2 bases, with 20 bases lying between them. CDR3 size: 17 residues. CDR3 amino acids: CASSPTSRRQYTDTQYF. CDR3 sequence (DNA): TGTGCCAGCAGCCCCACAAGTCGAAGACAGTACACAGATACGCAGTATTTT.

J is TRBJ1-2 and V is TRBV6-4, with TRBD1 matching 8 bases. This CDR3 is built from 14 residues. Germline assignment: CDR1 MRHNA and CDR2 SNTAGT. V lost 6 bases and J lost 3; bases outside the gene matches: 6. CDR3 nucleotide sequence: TGTGCCAGCAGCCCAGGGGGCGCGTACTATGGCTACACCTTC. This sequence encodes CASSPGGAYYGYTF.

The chain is built from TRBV7-8 and TRBJ2-1; D is ambiguous. Per germline, CDR1 SGHVS and CDR2 FQNEAQ. V dropped 1 base and J dropped 8 bases, with 9 bases sitting between them. This CDR3 spans 13 amino acids. CDR3 sequence (DNA): TGTGCCAGCAGCTTAGTCCTAGGTGATGAGCAGTTCTTC. Its protein product is CASSLVLGDEQFF.

The chain has TRBV7-9 and TRBJ2-1; tentatively, D is TRBD1 (5 bases). The V gene's germline CDR1 is SEHNR and CDR2 FQNEAQ (reference sequence). The CDR3 totals 14 residues. Between the trimmed V and J ends, which lost 3 bases and 5 bases, there was a span of 11 bases. CDR3 sequence (DNA): TGTGCCAGCAGCTTCACAGGTTTCCACAATGAGCAGTTCTTC. Its protein is CASSFTGFHNEQFF. Full variable domain (missing parts from reference TRBV7-9 and TRBJ2-1): DTGVSQNPRHKITKRGQNVTFRCDPISEHNRLYWYRQTLGQGPEFLTYFQNEAQLEKSRLLSDRFSAERPKGSFSTLEIQRTEQGDSAMYLCASSFTGFHNEQFFGPGTRLTVL.

The V call is TRBV19, the J call TRBJ1-5, with D possibly TRBD1 on 6 matching bases. Germline V gene data show CDR1 as LNHDA and CDR2 as SQIVND (reference sequence). Trimming took off 7 bases at V and 4 bases at J, with 17 bases between the two ends. This CDR3 has 15 amino acids. CDR3 amino acids: CASTLRTGLNQPQHF. CDR3 nucleotide sequence: TGTGCCAGTACCTTACGAACAGGGTTAAATCAGCCCCAGCATTTT.

V is TRBV7-8 and J is TRBJ1-1; TRBD1 matches at 9 bases. The CDR3 consists of 16 residues. The V and J ends lost 3 bases and 5 bases, in that order; junction bases with no gene match: 10. Germline V gives CDR1 SGHVS, CDR2 FQNEAQ. The CDR3 is CASSFPGTGTGTEAFF. The CDR3 DNA follows: TGTGCCAGCAGCTTCCCCGGGACAGGGACGGGAACTGAAGCTTTCTTT. Filled out from reference TRBV7-8 and TRBJ1-1, the complete variable domain reads GAGVSQSPRYKVAKRGQDVALRCDPISGHVSLFWYQQALGQGPEFLTYFQNEAQLDKSGLPSDRFFAERPEGSVSTLKIQRTQQEDSAVYLCASSFPGTGTGTEAFFGQGTRLTVV.

V is TRBV18 and J is TRBJ1-5, with 9 nucleotides matching TRBD1. CDR3 length equals 17 residues. Germline V gene sequence: CDR1 KGHSH, CDR2 LQKENI. V trimming: 3 bases; J trimming: 0 bases; junction bases outside the gene matches: 6. The CDR3 nucleotides read TGTGCCAGCTCACCGGGACAGGGCTTCTATAGCAATCAGCCCCAGCATTTT. This gives the protein CASSPGQGFYSNQPQHF.

The chain couples TRBV7-9 to TRBJ2-5; no clear D. The germline V and J ends were trimmed by 1 base and 3 bases, with 12 bases remaining between them. CDR3 length equals 15 residues. Germline loops: CDR1 SEHNR, CDR2 FQNEAQ (reference sequence). The CDR3 sequence is CASSLGYGEEETQYF. In DNA, the CDR3 is TGTGCCAGCAGCTTAGGTTACGGTGAGGAAGAGACCCAGTACTTC.

V is TRBV7-9 and J is TRBJ2-7, with D hard to call. Germline lookup yields CDR1 SEHNR and CDR2 FQNEAQ (reference sequence). Trimming removed 5 bases at V and 5 bases at J, with 16 bases between. CDR3 length: 14 amino acids. The CDR3 nucleotides are TGTGCCAGCAGCCTAGTCGGTAGTTTGAACGAGCAGTACTTC. Its protein product is CASSLVGSLNEQYF. Full variable domain (remainder filled in from reference TRBV7-9 and TRBJ2-7): DTGVSQNPRHKITKRGQNVTFRCDPISEHNRLYWYRQTLGQGPEFLTYFQNEAQLEKSRLLSDRFSAERPKGSFSTLEIQRTEQGDSAMYLCASSLVGSLNEQYFGPGTRLTVT.

The V call is TRBV5-1, the J call TRBJ2-3; 8 positions match TRBD2. The junction had 5 bases not matched to a gene; V was cut back by 4 bases and J by 1 base. The CDR3 has 15 residues. Germline CDR1 reads SGHRS; CDR2 reads YFSETQ. The CDR3 sequence: CASSSGSGGTDTQYF. The CDR3 bases are TGCGCCAGCAGCAGTGGTAGCGGGGGCACAGATACGCAGTATTTT.

The V and J genes are TRBV2 and TRBJ2-7; D remains ambiguous. The CDR3 extends over 12 amino acids. From germline, CDR1 is SNHLY and CDR2 FYNNEI. The V end was cut by 4 bases, the J end by 5 bases, with 9 bases between. CDR3 protein: CASSVIANEQYF. CDR3 DNA: TGTGCCAGCAGTGTCATAGCCAACGAGCAGTACTTC.

V and J are TRBV2 and TRBJ1-4, with TRBD1 identical over 9 bases. CDR3 length: 13 amino acids. CDR1 and CDR2 (germline): SNHLY, FYNNEI. The J segment lost 10 bases and the V segment lost 7 bases, leaving 7 bases of the junction unmatched. The CDR3 sequence: CASNRDRDAKLFF. CDR3 DNA sequence: TGTGCCAGCAACCGGGACAGGGACGCAAAACTGTTTTTT.

This clone was seen only once. The rearrangement joins TRBV13 to TRBJ2-3, with TRBD1 identical over 7 bases. The CDR3 totals 16 residues. The V segment lost 8 bases and the J segment 4 bases; nucleotides outside the gene matches: 15. Germline CDR1 is PRHDT and CDR2 is FYEKMQ (reference sequence). DNA for the CDR3: TGTGCCAGCCACGCCCTTGGGGACAGACTTCCAGATACGCAGTATTTT. Its translation: CASHALGDRLPDTQYF.

The chain uses TRBV5-1 and TRBJ1-1; D may be TRBD1 (5 bases). Germline V gene lookup returns CDR1 SGHRS and CDR2 YFSETQ. This CDR3 comprises 14 residues. Trimming took 3 bases from V and 1 from J, leaving 10 bases between them. CDR3 amino acids: CASSWTISNTEAFF. CDR3 nucleotides: TGCGCCAGCAGCTGGACAATCTCGAACACTGAAGCTTTCTTT.

V gene TRBV2 combines with J gene TRBJ2-2; 7 bases match TRBD1. Germline CDR1 reads SNHLY; CDR2 reads FYNNEI. This CDR3 contains 15 residues. The V gene end was trimmed by 8 bases and the J gene end by 6 bases; junction bases not matched to a gene: 12. The DNA for the CDR3 is TGTGCCAGCCTCCGGACAGGTTCTTTGGCCGGGGAGCTGTTTTTT. Translation gives CASLRTGSLAGELFF.

The V call is TRBV5-6, the J call TRBJ2-3; no clear D gene. Trimming stripped 0 bases from V and 8 bases from J, with 7 bases between. CDR3 length: 12 amino acids. Germline assignment: CDR1 SGHDT and CDR2 YYEEEE. CDR3 residues: CASSLDLSTQYF. CDR3 bases: TGTGCCAGCAGCTTGGATTTGAGTACGCAGTATTTT.

The CDR3, as DNA: TGTGCCAGCAGCGGAGAGCGGGGAGCTAGCGGGAGAGAGTCGAGGATCGGGGAGCTGTTTTTT. Translating gives CASSGERGASGRESRIGELFF. The chain carries TRBV13 and TRBJ2-2, with 10 positions matching TRBD2. Germline V gene data show CDR1 as PRHDT and CDR2 as FYEKMQ (reference sequence). The CDR3 has 21 residues. J was trimmed by 7 bases and V by 5 bases; bases with no gene match: 25.

The genes are TRBV4-1 and TRBJ2-5; D possibly corresponds to TRBD2 (6 bases). Germline lookup yields CDR1 MGHRA and CDR2 YSYEKL. This CDR3 comprises 17 residues. The V end lost 1 base, the J end lost 2 bases, and 17 bases lay between the germline ends. CDR3 amino acids: CASSQVYAGLVQETQYF. DNA for the CDR3: TGCGCCAGCAGCCAAGTCTATGCGGGACTGGTGCAAGAGACCCAGTACTTC.

The genes are TRBV2 and TRBJ1-2; no reliable D call. CDR3 length: 11 amino acids. V was clipped by 3 bases and J by 7 bases, with 6 bases between them. Germline V gene sequence: CDR1 SNHLY, CDR2 FYNNEI. The CDR3 loop is CASSDTVGYTF. CDR3 coding DNA: TGTGCCAGCAGTGACACGGTTGGCTACACCTTC.

J is TRBJ1-5 and V is TRBV19; D remains unclear. This CDR3 has 14 amino acids. Trimming removed 6 bases at V and 8 bases at J, with 17 bases between. From germline, CDR1 is LNHDA and CDR2 SQIVND (reference sequence). The CDR3 protein is CASSTGPTREPQHF. The CDR3 DNA reads as TGTGCCAGTAGCACCGGACCAACGAGGGAGCCCCAGCATTTT.

This rearrangement joins TRBV4-1 to TRBJ2-3; TRBD2 aligns across 14 bases. The CDR3 sequence is 19 residues long. Germline V gene sequence: CDR1 MGHRA, CDR2 YSYEKL. Unmatched junction bases numbered 9, after V lost 4 bases and J lost 0 bases. CDR3 amino acids: CASSLSGTSGGVSTDTQYF. The DNA for the CDR3 is TGCGCCAGCAGCCTTTCCGGGACTAGCGGGGGAGTTAGCACAGATACGCAGTATTTT.

V is TRBV5-1 and J is TRBJ1-1; D is possibly TRBD1 (5 bases). Per the germline V gene, CDR1 is SGHRS and CDR2 is YFSETQ. This CDR3 spans 14 amino acids. V lost 3 bases to trimming and J lost 2 bases, with 11 bases between them. The CDR3 is CASSSGLTNTEAFF. The CDR3 nucleotides read TGCGCCAGCAGCTCGGGACTTACTAACACTGAAGCTTTCTTT.

This clone has a handful of counts. CDR3 amino acids: CAWSVRRNTEAFF. The CDR3 region has the DNA TGTGCCTGGAGTGTTAGGAGGAACACTGAAGCTTTCTTT. J is TRBJ1-1 and V is TRBV30; D is unresolved. CDR3 size: 13 residues. Germline V gives CDR1 GTSNPN, CDR2 SVGIG (reference sequence). The V end lost 0 bases, the J end lost 1 base, and 6 bases lay between the germline ends.

The chain combines TRBV6-1 with TRBJ2-3, with TRBD2 matching 10 bases. The CDR3 is 16 amino acids. V trimming: 4 bases; J trimming: 4 bases; junction bases outside the gene matches: 8. Germline V gives CDR1 MNHNS, CDR2 SASEGT. The CDR3 nucleotides are TGTGCCAGCAGTGCCAAGACTAGCGGGCAGGCAGATACGCAGTATTTT. It is translated as CASSAKTSGQADTQYF.

The chain recombines TRBV7-6 with TRBJ2-2; 8 bases map to TRBD1. The V and J ends lost 1 base and 3 bases, in that order; junction bases with no gene match: 7. The CDR3 extends over 17 amino acids. Germline-derived CDR1 and CDR2 are SGHVS and FNYEAQ. The CDR3 bases are TGTGCCAGCAGCTTAGAGGGCCAGGGGGCGTACACCGGGGAGCTGTTTTTT. It yields the protein CASSLEGQGAYTGELFF.

V usage is TRBV2 and J usage is TRBJ2-7; 7 nucleotides line up with TRBD1. Germline V lookup: CDR1 SNHLY, CDR2 FYNNEI. The CDR3 totals 15 residues. V shed 10 bases and J 0 bases; nucleotides not matched to a gene: 12. For the CDR3, the DNA is TGTGCCACCAAAAGTCGATCAGGGGGCTCCTACGAGCAGTACTTC. Amino acids: CATKSRSGGSYEQYF.